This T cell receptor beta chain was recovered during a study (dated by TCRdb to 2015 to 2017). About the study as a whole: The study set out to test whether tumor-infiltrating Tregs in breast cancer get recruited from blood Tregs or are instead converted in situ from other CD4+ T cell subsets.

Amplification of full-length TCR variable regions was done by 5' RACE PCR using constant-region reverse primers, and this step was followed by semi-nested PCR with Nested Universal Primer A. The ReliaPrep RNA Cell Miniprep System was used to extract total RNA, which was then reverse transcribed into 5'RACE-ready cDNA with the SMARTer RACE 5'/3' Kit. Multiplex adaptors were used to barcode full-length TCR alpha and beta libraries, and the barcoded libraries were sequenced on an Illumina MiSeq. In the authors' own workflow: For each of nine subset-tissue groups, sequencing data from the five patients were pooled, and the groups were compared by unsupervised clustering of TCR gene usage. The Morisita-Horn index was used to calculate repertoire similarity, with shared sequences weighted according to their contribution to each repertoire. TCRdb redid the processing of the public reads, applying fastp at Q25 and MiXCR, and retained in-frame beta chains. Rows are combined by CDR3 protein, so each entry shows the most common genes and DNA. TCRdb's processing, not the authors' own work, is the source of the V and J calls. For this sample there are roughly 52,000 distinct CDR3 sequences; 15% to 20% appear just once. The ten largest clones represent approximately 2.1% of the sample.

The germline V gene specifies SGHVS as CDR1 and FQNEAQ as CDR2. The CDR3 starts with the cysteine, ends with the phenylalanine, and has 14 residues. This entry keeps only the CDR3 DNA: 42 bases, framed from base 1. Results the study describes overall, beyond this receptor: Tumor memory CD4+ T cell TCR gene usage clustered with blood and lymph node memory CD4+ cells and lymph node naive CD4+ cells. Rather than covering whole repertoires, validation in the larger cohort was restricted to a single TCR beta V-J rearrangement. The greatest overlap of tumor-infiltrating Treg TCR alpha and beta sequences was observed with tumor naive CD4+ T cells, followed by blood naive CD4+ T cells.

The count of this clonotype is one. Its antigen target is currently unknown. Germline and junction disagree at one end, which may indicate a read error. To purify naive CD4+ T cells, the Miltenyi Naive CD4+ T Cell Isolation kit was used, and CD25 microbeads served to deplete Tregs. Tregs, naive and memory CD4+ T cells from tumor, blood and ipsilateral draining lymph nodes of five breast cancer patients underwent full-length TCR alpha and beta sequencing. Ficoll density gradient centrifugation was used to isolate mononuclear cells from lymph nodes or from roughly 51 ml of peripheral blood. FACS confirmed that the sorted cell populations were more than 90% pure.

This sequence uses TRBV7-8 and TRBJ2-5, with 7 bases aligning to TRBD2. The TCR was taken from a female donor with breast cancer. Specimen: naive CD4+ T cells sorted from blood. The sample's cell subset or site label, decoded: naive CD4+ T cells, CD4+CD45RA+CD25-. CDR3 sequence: CAISLAGGQETQYF. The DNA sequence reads TGTGCCATCAGCTTAGCGGGTGGCCAAGAGACCCAGTACTTC.